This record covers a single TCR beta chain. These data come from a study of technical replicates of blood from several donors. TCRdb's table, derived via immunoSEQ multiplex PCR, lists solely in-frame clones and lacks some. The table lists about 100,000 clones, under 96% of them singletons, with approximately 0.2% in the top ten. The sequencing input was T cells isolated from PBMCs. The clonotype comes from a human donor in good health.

Written as DNA, the CDR3 is TGTGCCAGCAGTCAGGGAGGATTACCCCTCCACTTT. Translation gives CASSQGGLPLHF. The chain carries TRBV27 and TRBJ1-6; tentatively, D is TRBD1 (5 bases). V lost 5 bases to trimming and J lost 12 bases, with 11 bases between them. From germline, CDR1 is MNHEY and CDR2 SMNVEV (reference sequence). This CDR3 region has 12 residues.